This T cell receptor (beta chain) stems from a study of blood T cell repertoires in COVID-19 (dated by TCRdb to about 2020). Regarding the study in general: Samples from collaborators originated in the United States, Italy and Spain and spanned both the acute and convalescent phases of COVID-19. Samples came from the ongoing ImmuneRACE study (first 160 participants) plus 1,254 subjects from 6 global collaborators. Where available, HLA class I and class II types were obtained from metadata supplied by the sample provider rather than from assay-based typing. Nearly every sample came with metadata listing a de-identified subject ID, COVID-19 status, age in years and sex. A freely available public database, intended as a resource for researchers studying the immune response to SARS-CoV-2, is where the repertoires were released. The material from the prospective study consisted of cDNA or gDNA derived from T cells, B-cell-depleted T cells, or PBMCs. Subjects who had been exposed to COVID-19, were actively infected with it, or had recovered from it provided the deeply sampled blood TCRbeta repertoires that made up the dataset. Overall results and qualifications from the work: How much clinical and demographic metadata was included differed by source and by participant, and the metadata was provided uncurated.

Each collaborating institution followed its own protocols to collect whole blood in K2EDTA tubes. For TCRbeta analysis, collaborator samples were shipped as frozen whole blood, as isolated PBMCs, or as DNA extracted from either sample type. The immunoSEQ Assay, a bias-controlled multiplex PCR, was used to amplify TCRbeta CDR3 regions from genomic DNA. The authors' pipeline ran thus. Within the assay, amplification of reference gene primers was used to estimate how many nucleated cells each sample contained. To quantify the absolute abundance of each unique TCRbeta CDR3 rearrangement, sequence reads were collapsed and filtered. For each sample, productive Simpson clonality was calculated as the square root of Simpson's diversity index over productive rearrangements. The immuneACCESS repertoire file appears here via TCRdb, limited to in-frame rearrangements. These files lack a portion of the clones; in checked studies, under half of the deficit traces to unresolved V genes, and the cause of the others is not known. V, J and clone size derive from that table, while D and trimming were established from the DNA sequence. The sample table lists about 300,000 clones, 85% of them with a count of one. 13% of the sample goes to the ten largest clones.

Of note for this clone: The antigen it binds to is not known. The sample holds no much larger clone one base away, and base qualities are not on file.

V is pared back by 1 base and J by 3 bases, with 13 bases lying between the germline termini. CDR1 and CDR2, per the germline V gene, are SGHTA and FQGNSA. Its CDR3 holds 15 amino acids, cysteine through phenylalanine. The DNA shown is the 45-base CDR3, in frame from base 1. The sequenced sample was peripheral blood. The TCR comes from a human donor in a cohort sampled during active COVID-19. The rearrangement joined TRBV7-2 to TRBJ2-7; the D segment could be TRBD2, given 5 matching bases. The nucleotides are TGTGCCAGCAGCTTAGTGTCTAGCCCGGACTACGAGCAGTACTTC. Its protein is CASSLVSSPDYEQYF.